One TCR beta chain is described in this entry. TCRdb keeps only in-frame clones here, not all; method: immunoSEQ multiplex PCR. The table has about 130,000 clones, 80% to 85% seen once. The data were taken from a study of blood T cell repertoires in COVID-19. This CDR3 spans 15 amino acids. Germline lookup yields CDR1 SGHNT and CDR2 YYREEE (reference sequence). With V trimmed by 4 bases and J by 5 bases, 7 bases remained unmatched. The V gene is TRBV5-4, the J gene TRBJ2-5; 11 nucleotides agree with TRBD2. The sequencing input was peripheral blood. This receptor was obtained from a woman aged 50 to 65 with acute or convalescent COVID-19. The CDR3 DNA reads TGTGCCAGCAGCGTGAGACTAGCGGGACTGGAGACCCAGTACTTC. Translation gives CASSVRLAGLETQYF.